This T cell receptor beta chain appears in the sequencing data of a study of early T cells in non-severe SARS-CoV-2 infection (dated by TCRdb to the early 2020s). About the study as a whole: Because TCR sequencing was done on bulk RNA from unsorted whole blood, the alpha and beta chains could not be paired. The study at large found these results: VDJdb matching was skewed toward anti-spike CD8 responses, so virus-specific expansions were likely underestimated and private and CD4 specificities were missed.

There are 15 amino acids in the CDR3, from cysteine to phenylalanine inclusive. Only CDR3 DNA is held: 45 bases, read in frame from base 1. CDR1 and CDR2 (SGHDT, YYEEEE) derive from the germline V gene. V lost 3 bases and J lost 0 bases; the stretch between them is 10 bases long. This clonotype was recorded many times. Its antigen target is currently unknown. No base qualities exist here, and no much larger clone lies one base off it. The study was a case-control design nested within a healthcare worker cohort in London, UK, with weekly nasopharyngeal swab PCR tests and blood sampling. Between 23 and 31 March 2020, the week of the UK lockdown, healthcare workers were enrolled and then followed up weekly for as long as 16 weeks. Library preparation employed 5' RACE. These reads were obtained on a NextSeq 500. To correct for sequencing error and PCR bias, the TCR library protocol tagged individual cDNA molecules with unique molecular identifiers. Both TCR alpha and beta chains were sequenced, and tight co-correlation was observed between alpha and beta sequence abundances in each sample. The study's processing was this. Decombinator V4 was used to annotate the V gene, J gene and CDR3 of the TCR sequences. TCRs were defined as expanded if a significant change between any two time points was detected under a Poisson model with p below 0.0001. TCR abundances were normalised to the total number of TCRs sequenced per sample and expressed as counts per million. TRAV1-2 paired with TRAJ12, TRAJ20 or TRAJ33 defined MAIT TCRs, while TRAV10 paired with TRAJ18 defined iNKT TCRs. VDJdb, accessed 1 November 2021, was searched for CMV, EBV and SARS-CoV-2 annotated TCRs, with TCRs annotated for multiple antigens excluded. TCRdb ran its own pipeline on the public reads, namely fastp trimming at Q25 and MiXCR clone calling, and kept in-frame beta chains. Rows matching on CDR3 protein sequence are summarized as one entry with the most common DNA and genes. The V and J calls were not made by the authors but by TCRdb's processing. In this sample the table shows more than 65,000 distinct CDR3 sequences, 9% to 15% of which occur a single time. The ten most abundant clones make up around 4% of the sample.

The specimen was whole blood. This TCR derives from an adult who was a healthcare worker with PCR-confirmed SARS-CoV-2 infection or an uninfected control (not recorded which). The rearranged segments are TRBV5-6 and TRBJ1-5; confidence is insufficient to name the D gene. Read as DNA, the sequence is TGTGCCAGCAGCTCGCGGGGATCTAGCAATCAGCCCCAGCATTTT. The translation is CASSSRGSSNQPQHF.